Listed below are T cell receptor beta chains from one sample, sequenced in a study of post-analysis software for immune sequencing data. Using its own MiXCR run on the PCR reads, TCRdb lists one record per CDR3 protein. This sample has 820,000 or so distinct CDR3 sequences, with approximately 50% found just once. The sample comprised blood. The receptor set was obtained from a girl aged 10-17 years with multiple sclerosis. The CDR3 runs from the conserved cysteine through the conserved F or W.

>TRBV10-3|TRBJ2-5
CAISALGRGGAQETQYF
>TRBV3-1|TRBJ2-4
CASSPRDRQNIQYF
>TRBV20-1|.
CSAREERSVSGRAGYEQYF
>TRBV29-1|TRBJ1-2
CSVRENYGYTF
>TRBV4-1|TRBJ2-1
CASSQGEGGLYYVQFF
>TRBV9|.
CASSVGDSRGITYEQYF
>TRBV4-2|TRBJ1-4
CASSQYEEKLFF
>TRBV7-9|TRBJ1-1
CASSLAPRGNRAFF
>TRBV6-1|TRBJ2-3
CASSIPPSGYTDTQYF
>TRBV7-9|TRBJ2-7
CASSLRAGTSYEQYF
>TRBV28|.
CASQPSGADNEQYF
>TRBV29-1|TRBJ2-1
CSARDRANNEQFF
>TRBV3-1|TRBJ1-1
CASSQGVELNTEAFF
>TRBV29-1|TRBJ2-7
CSSSTGRQNTQYF
>TRBV20-1|TRBJ2-3
CSASRLVETDTQYF
>TRBV5-1|TRBJ1-2
CASSIGQPISNYGYTF
>TRBV20-1|TRBJ2-1
CSASPTSGGANEQFF
>TRBV20-1|TRBJ1-2
CSARITGPRGGYTF
>TRBV7-2|TRBJ2-1
CASSPSGRFPNEQFF
>TRBV7-3|.
CASSMGGTSNVWTQYF
>TRBV12-3/TRBV12-4|TRBJ1-5
CASSPQGGSNQPQHF
>TRBV29-1|TRBJ1-1
CSVPRHSSNTEAFF
>TRBV15|TRBJ1-1
CATSRSREVTEAFF
>TRBV29-1|.
CSVGGTGVSNEQYF
>TRBV7-9|TRBJ2-3
CASSFPLTGYTDTQYF
>TRBV20-1|TRBJ2-5
CSASRPGLRRKAQYF
>TRBV15|TRBJ1-2
CATSRDRRLAQGHGYTF
>TRBV4-1|.
CASSQYRDRGDEQYF
>TRBV29-1|TRBJ2-3
CSVAAGGVPQYF
>TRBV2|TRBJ1-4
CASKTQPFGEKLFF
>TRBV11-2|TRBJ1-2
CASNVDKALNYGYTF
>TRBV27|TRBJ2-7
CASSWDLSSYEQYF
>TRBV6-6|TRBJ1-2
CASSSLTGGYGYTF
>TRBV20-1|TRBJ2-5
CSARDLQREAETQYF
>TRBV20-1|TRBJ2-3
CSARRQGPTDTQYF
>TRBV9|TRBJ2-7
CASSPKMTHEQYF
>TRBV29-1|TRBJ1-4
CSAVRGSNEKLFF
>TRBV10-3|TRBJ2-1
CAISESVGTATNEQFF
>TRBV29-1|.
CSVESAGGIEQYF
>TRBV6-2/TRBV6-3|TRBJ2-5
CASSDPGGNQYQETQYF
>TRBV10-2|TRBJ2-5
CASSVVQGRETQYF
>TRBV11-2|TRBJ2-5
CASSLDSGRYQETQYF
>TRBV7-6|TRBJ1-5
CASSLDPQVHSNQPQHF
>TRBV12-3/TRBV12-4|TRBJ1-2
CASSKGQLTNYGYTF
>TRBV29-1|TRBJ2-6
CSVEGFPGANVLTF
>TRBV7-9|TRBJ2-7
CASSPRGQPYEQYF
>TRBV4-1|TRBJ2-7
CASSLTDGSYEQYF
>TRBV7-3|TRBJ2-1
CASSPLGGPGNEQFF
>TRBV9|TRBJ2-3
CASSVSSYTDTQYF